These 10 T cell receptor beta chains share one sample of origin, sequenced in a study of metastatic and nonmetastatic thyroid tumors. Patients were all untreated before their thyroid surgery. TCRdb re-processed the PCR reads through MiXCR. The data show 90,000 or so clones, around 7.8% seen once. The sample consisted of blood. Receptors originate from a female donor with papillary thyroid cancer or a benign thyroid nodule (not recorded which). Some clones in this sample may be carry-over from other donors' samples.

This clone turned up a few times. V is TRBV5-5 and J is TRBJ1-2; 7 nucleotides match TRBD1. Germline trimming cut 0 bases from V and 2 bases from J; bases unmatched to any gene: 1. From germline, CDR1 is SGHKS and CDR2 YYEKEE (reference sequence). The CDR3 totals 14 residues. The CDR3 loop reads CASSLGQGNYGYTF. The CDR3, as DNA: TGTGCCAGCAGCTTGGGACAGGGCAACTATGGCTACACCTTC.

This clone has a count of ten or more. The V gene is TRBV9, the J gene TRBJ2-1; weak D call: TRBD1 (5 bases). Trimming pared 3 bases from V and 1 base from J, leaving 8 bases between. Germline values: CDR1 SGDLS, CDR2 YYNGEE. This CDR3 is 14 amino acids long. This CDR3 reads CASSAPGSYNEQFF. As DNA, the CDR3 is TGTGCCAGCAGCGCCCCAGGGTCCTACAATGAGCAGTTCTTC.

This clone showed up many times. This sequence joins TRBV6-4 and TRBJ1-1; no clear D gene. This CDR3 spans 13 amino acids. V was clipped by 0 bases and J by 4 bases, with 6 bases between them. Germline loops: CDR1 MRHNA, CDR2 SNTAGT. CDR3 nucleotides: TGTGCCAGCAGTGACTCTGAGGGCACTGAAGCTTTCTTT. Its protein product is CASSDSEGTEAFF.

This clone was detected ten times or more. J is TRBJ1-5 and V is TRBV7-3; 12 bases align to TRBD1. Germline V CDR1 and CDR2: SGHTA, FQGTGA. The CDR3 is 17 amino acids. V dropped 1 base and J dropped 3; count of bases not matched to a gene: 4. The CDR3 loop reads CASSLRDRGPNNQPQHF. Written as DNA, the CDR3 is TGTGCCAGCAGCTTAAGGGACAGGGGGCCGAACAATCAGCCCCAGCATTTT.

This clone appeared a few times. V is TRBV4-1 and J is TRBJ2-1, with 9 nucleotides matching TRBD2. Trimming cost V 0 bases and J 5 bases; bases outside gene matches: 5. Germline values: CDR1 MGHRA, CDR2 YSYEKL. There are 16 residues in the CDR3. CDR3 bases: TGCGCCAGCAGCCAAGATGGGCGGGGGGGTGACAATGAGCAGTTCTTC. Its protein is CASSQDGRGGDNEQFF.

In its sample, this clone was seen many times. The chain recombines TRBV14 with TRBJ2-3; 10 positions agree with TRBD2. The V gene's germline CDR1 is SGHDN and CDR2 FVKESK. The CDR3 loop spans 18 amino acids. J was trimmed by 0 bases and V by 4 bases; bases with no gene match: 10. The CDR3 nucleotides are TGTGCCAGCAGCCGGATAGGAGCGGGGGGGCGTAGCACAGATACGCAGTATTTT. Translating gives CASSRIGAGGRSTDTQYF.

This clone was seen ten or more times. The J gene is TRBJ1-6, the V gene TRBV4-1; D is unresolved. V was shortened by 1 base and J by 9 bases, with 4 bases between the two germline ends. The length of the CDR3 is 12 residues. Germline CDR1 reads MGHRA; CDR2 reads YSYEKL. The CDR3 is CASSQVLSPLHF. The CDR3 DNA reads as TGCGCCAGCAGCCAAGTCCTTTCACCCCTCCACTTT.

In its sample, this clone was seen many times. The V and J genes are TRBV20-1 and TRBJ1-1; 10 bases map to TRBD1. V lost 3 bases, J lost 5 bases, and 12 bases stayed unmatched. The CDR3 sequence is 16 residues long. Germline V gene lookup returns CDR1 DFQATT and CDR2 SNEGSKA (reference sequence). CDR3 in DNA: TGCAGTGCTAGCGGATCGACAGGGGGCTTTTGGACTGAAGCTTTCTTT. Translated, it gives CSASGSTGGFWTEAFF.

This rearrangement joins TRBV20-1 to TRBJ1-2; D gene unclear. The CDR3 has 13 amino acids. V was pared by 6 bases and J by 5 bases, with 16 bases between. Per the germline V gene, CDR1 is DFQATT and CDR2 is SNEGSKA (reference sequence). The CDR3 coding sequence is TGCAGTGCGCCATTGTCGTTGGGTTATGGCTACACCTTC. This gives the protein CSAPLSLGYGYTF.

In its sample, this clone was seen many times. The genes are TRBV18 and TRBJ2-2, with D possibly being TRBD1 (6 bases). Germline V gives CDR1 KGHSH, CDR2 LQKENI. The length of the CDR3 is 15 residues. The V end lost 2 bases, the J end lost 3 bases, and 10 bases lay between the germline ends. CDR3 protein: CASSPRTVHTGELFF. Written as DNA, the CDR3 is TGTGCCAGCTCACCAAGGACAGTACACACCGGGGAGCTGTTTTTT.